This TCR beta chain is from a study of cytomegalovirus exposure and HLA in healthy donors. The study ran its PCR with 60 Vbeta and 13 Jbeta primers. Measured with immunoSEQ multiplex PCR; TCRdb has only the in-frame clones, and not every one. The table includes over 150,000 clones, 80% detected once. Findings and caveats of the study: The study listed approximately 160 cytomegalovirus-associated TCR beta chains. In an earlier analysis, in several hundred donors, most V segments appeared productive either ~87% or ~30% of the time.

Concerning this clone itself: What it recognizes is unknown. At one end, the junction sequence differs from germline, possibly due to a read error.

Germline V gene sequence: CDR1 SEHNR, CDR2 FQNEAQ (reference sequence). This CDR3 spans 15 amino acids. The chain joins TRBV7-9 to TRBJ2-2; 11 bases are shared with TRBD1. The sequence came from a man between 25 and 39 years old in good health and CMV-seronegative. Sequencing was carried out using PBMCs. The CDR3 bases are TGTTCCAGCAGTGACGGACAGGGGGCGAAGGGGGAGCTGTTTTTT. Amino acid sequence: CSSSDGQGAKGELFF.